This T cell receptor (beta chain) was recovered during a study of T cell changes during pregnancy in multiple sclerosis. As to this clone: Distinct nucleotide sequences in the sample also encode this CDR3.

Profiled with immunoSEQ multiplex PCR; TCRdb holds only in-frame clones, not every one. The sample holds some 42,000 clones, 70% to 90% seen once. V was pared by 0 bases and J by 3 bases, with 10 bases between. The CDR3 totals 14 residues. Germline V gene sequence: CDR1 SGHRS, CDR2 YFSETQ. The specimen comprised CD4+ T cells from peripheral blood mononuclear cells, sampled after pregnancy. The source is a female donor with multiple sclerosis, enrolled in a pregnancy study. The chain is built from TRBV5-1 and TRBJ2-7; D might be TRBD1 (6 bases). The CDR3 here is CASSLGQDLYEQYF. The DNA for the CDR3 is TGCGCCAGCAGCTTGGGACAGGACCTCTACGAGCAGTACTTC.